The 16 T cell receptor beta chains below all came from one sample that was sequenced in a study of T-cell memory formation after mild COVID-19. Using its own MiXCR run on the 5' RACE reads, TCRdb lists one record per CDR3 protein. The sample gives approximately 350,000 distinct CDR3 sequences, 13% of which show up once; over 20% is in the top ten. The sample taken for sequencing was PBMCs or a T cell subset sorted from them (not recorded which). The receptors here all came from a man younger than 35 who had mild COVID-19 (a few samples of this study predate the infection). Cell type and time point are not known.

This clonotype appeared a few times. The gene calls are TRBV20-1 and TRBJ2-6; D remains ambiguous. Germline loops: CDR1 DFQATT, CDR2 SNEGSKA (reference sequence). This CDR3 has 13 residues. V was clipped by 3 bases and J by 2 bases, with 5 bases between them. The CDR3: CSASKAGANVLTF. The DNA of the CDR3 is TGCAGTGCTAGTAAGGCTGGGGCCAACGTCCTGACTTTC.

The V call is TRBV5-1, the J call TRBJ1-1, with D uncertain. Germline lookup yields CDR1 SGHRS and CDR2 YFSETQ. The V end was cut by 7 bases, the J end by 4 bases, with 11 bases between. This CDR3 is built from 12 residues. CDR3 nucleotides: TGCGCCAGCGGACGAAGGGCCACTGAAGCTTTCTTT. It encodes CASGRRATEAFF.

The V and J genes are TRBV28 and TRBJ2-7, with D possibly TRBD2 on 6 matching bases. This CDR3 has 12 amino acids. From germline, CDR1 is MDHEN and CDR2 SYDVKM. V lost 8 bases and J lost 0, with 8 bases in between. The CDR3 bases are TGTGCCAGCGCGGGACGCTCCTACGAGCAGTACGTC. Its translation: CASAGRSYEQYV.

CDR3 loop: CSAKNPGGVGDIQYF. CDR3 coding DNA: TGCAGTGCAAAAAACCCAGGGGGCGTGGGCGACATTCAGTACTTC. The chain employs TRBV20-1 and TRBJ2-4, with TRBD1 identical over 8 bases. The CDR3 has 15 amino acids. V was clipped by 6 bases and J by 8 bases; unmatched bases: 15. Germline V lookup: CDR1 DFQATT, CDR2 SNEGSKA (reference sequence).

The table lists this clonotype with many counts. The junction and the germline gene differ at one end; a read error may be behind it. DNA for the CDR3: TGCAGTGCCAGAGAGCGGGGAGTAAACCAAGAGACCCAGTACTTC. Translating gives CSARERGVNQETQYF. The chain uses TRBV20-1 and TRBJ2-5, with TRBD2 matching over 7 bases. Germline CDR1 DFQATT, CDR2 SNEGSKA (reference sequence). This CDR3 is 15 amino acids long.

The rearrangement links TRBV13 to TRBJ2-7, with 8 bases fitting TRBD1. CDR3 length equals 16 residues. Germline V CDR1 and CDR2: PRHDT, FYEKMQ (reference sequence). V lost 0 bases, J lost 5 bases, and 9 bases stayed unmatched. In nucleotides, the CDR3 is TGTGCCAGCAGCTTAGGCGGACAGGGAAAGGAGGACGAGCAGTACGTC. Translation: CASSLGGQGKEDEQYV.

CDR3 nucleotide sequence: TGCAGTGCTAGAATCCAGGGGGCCCTCAATCAGCCCCAGCATTTT. Protein product: CSARIQGALNQPQHF. The chain couples TRBV20-1 to TRBJ1-5; the match to TRBD1 covers 8 bases. Trimming took 2 bases from V and 3 from J; bases not matched to a gene: 6. Germline CDR1 DFQATT, CDR2 SNEGSKA (reference sequence). This CDR3 is built from 15 residues.

The V and J genes are TRBV19 and TRBJ2-5; D gene unclear. V lost 7 bases, J lost 5 bases, and 11 bases lay in between. Germline CDR1 reads LNHDA; CDR2 reads SQIVND (reference sequence). This CDR3 region has 12 residues. The CDR3 loop is CASKGRRETQYF. CDR3 in DNA: TGTGCCAGTAAAGGGCGGCGGGAGACCCAGTACTTC.

This clonotype has just a few counts. The chain employs TRBV11-3 and TRBJ2-1; maybe TRBD2 (6 bases). The V end lost 1 base, the J end lost 0 bases, and 10 bases lay between the germline ends. Germline loops: CDR1 SGHNT, CDR2 YENEEA. The CDR3 contains 16 residues. CDR3 residues: CASSLGQAGSYNEQFF. In DNA, the CDR3 is TGTGCCAGCAGCTTAGGACAAGCGGGCTCCTACAATGAGCAGTTCTTC.

Only a few counts were recorded for this clonotype. The chain has TRBV20-1 and TRBJ1-1; D is unresolved. The V end was cut by 5 bases, the J end by 5 bases, with 18 bases between. This CDR3 contains 14 residues. CDR1 is DFQATT and CDR2 is SNEGSKA in the germline V gene (reference sequence). The CDR3 reads CSARASAGWTEAFF. The CDR3 region has the DNA TGCAGTGCTCGGGCGTCGGCAGGCTGGACTGAAGCTTTCTTT.

This chain uses TRBV29-1 with TRBJ2-7, with D possibly being TRBD2 (5 bases). Per the germline V gene, CDR1 is SQVTM and CDR2 is ANQGSEA. CDR3 length equals 13 residues. The V end was cut by 7 bases, the J end by 3 bases, with 16 bases between. The CDR3 DNA is TGCAGCGCTAAACCCGCGGCGGGCTACGAGCAGTACTTC. Encoded protein: CSAKPAAGYEQYF.

V and J are TRBV10-3 and TRBJ2-2; 8 bases match TRBD2. The CDR3 has 15 residues. With 10 bases clipped from V and 5 bases from J, the junction kept 12 bases outside the gene matches. Germline assignment: CDR1 ENHRY and CDR2 SYGVKD. This CDR3 reads CATLVGLEGTGELFF. The CDR3 DNA is TGTGCCACCCTTGTGGGACTAGAGGGGACCGGGGAGCTGTTTTTT.

V is TRBV18 and J is TRBJ2-2; 7 bases match TRBD1. Germline trimming cut 3 bases from V and 2 bases from J; bases unmatched to any gene: 6. Germline CDR1 is KGHSH and CDR2 is LQKENI. The CDR3 covers 16 residues. CDR3 amino acids: CASSPWDRLNTGELFF. DNA of the CDR3: TGTGCCAGCTCACCTTGGGACAGACTTAACACCGGGGAGCTGTTTTTT.

This clonotype was observed a handful of times. The J gene is TRBJ1-3, the V gene TRBV6-6; D unclear. Germline-derived CDR1 and CDR2 are MNHNY and SVGAGI (reference sequence). The CDR3 sequence is 17 residues long. V shed 5 bases and J shed 0 bases, with 17 bases lying between them. The CDR3 nucleotides read TGTGCCAGCAGTCCGTTTCTCGACCGGATCTCTGGAAACACCATATATTTT. Translation gives CASSPFLDRISGNTIYF.

V and J are TRBV7-9 and TRBJ1-1; 10 bases match TRBD1. This CDR3 region has 15 residues. V dropped 5 bases and J dropped 7; count of bases not matched to a gene: 10. Germline lookup yields CDR1 SEHNR and CDR2 FQNEAQ (reference sequence). CDR3 in amino acids: CASSQYGDRGFEAFF. The CDR3 DNA reads as TGTGCCAGCAGCCAGTACGGGGACAGGGGTTTTGAAGCTTTCTTT. The full variable domain, rest sourced from reference TRBV7-9 and TRBJ1-1, is DTGVSQNPRHKITKRGQNVTFRCDPISEHNRLYWYRQTLGQGPEFLTYFQNEAQLEKSRLLSDRFSAERPKGSFSTLEIQRTEQGDSAMYLCASSQYGDRGFEAFFGQGTRLTVV.

The genes are TRBV6-5 and TRBJ1-4; D is perhaps TRBD1 (5 bases). CDR3 length: 14 residues. CDR1 is MNHEY and CDR2 is SVGAGI in the germline V gene. The V and J ends lost 5 bases and 7 bases respectively, with 14 bases between them. CDR3 nucleotide sequence: TGTGCCAGCAGTAAGGGACCGCCAGGTGAAAAACTGTTTTTT. Its translation is CASSKGPPGEKLFF.